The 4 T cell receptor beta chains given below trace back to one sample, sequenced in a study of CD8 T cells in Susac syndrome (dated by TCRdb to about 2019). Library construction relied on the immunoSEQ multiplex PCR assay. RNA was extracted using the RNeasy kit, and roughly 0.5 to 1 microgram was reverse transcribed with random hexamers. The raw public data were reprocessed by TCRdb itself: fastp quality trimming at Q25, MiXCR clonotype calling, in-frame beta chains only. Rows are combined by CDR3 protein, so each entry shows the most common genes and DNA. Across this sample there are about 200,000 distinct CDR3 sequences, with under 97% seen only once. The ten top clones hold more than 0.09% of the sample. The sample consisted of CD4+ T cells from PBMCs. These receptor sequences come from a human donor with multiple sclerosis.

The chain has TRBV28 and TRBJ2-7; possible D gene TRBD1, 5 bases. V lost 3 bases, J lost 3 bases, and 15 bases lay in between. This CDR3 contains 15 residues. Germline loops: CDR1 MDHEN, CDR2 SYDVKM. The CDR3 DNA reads TGTGCCAGCAGTTTGCCCCCAGGGATGGGCTACGAGCAGTACTTC. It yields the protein CASSLPPGMGYEQYF.

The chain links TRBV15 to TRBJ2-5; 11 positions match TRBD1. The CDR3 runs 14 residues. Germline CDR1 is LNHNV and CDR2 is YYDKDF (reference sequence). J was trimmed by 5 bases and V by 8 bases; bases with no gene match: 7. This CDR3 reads CATAVGQGAETQYF. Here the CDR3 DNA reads TGTGCCACCGCAGTCGGACAGGGGGCCGAGACCCAGTACTTC.

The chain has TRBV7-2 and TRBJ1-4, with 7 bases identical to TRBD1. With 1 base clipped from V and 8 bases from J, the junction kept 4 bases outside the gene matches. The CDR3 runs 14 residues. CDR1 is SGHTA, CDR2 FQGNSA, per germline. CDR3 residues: CASSLDRGVEKLFF. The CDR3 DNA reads TGTGCCAGCAGCTTAGACAGGGGCGTAGAAAAACTGTTTTTT.

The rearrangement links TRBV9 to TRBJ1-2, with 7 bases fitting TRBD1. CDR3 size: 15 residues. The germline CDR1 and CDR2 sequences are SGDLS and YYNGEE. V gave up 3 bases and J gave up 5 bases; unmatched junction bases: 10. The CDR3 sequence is CASSADRPKRYGYTF. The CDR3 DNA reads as TGTGCCAGCAGCGCGGACAGGCCGAAGAGGTATGGCTACACCTTC.